The 20 T cell receptor beta chains below were found in one sample sequenced in a study of beta chain features in type 1 diabetes. Study observations and caveats: Among all four CD4+ subsets, Type 1 diabetes patients had TCRB CDR3s that were moderately but significantly shorter.

Their antigens remain unidentified. The entirety of the isolated RNA underwent reverse transcription, so expressed TCRB transcripts were sequenced. Method: immunoSEQ multiplex PCR; TCRdb's copy keeps in-frame clones and lacks some. The table shows roughly 330,000 clones, with less than 15% occurring only once. Material: naive CD4+ T cells from blood. The receptors were sampled from a woman aged 18-35 years with type 1 diabetes.

This chain's CDR3 is CASSLTSGTYEQYF. CDR3 sequence (DNA): TGCGCCAGCAGCCTTACTAGCGGTACCTACGAGCAGTACTTC. The chain joins TRBV5-1 to TRBJ2-7, with 8 positions matching TRBD2. CDR3 length: 14 residues. Losses at the gene ends were 4 bases for V and 2 bases for J; bases not matched to a gene: 5. CDR1 and CDR2 (germline): SGHRS, YFSETQ.

Only one count was recorded for this clone. This chain uses TRBV6-5 with TRBJ2-5; 12 nucleotides line up with TRBD2. This CDR3 has 15 residues. Germline trimming cut 6 bases from V and 4 bases from J; bases unmatched to any gene: 6. Germline lookup yields CDR1 MNHEY and CDR2 SVGAGI. CDR3 sequence reads: CASRELAGGPETQYF. In nucleotides, the CDR3 is TGTGCCAGCAGGGAACTAGCGGGAGGACCAGAGACCCAGTACTTC.

This clone came up a few times. The genes are TRBV9 and TRBJ1-2; D ambiguous. Germline-derived CDR1 and CDR2 are SGDLS and YYNGEE. Trimming removed 4 bases at V and 4 bases at J, with 14 bases between. The CDR3 consists of 14 residues. CDR3 nucleotide sequence: TGTGCCAGCAGCCCTGGTGGTGAGGGCTATGGCTACACCTTC. Amino acid sequence: CASSPGGEGYGYTF.

The V and J genes are TRBV5-1 and TRBJ2-3; 8 nucleotides line up with TRBD2. V gave up 2 bases and J gave up 6 bases; unmatched junction bases: 2. Germline CDR1 SGHRS, CDR2 YFSETQ. The CDR3 spans 13 residues. The chain's CDR3 is CASSFSGTDTQYF. The CDR3, as DNA: TGCGCCAGCAGCTTTAGCGGGACCGATACGCAGTATTTT.

In DNA form, the CDR3 reads TGTGCCTCAAGGCCGGCCGGGGTAGCGGGAGATAATGAGCAGTTCTTC. Translated, it gives CASRPAGVAGDNEQFF. The genes are TRBV30 and TRBJ2-1; 9 bases fit TRBD2. J gave up 7 bases and V 7 bases, and 17 bases lay outside the gene matches. Germline V gene sequence: CDR1 GTSNPN, CDR2 SVGIG (reference sequence). The CDR3 runs to 16 residues.

The chain uses TRBV30 and TRBJ2-7; 7 bases agree with TRBD1. Germline loops: CDR1 GTSNPN, CDR2 SVGIG (reference sequence). The CDR3 totals 14 residues. The V and J ends lost 8 bases and 2 bases, in that order; junction bases with no gene match: 12. Written as DNA, the CDR3 is TGTGCCGGCACCTCTCCGGGACAGCCCTACGAGCAGTACTTC. Translation: CAGTSPGQPYEQYF.

This clone was seen more than once but under ten times. V is TRBV19 and J is TRBJ2-3, with D perhaps TRBD2 (6 bases). The CDR3 has 17 residues. V was cut by 0 bases and J by 0 bases, with 13 bases left in between. Germline V gene lookup returns CDR1 LNHDA and CDR2 SQIVND (reference sequence). This CDR3 reads CASSIDWALASTDTQYF. The CDR3 DNA reads TGTGCCAGTAGTATAGATTGGGCCCTAGCGAGCACAGATACGCAGTATTTT.

The rearrangement links TRBV28 to TRBJ1-2; 10 positions match TRBD1. V lost 2 bases, J lost 8 bases, and 8 bases stayed unmatched. The germline V gene encodes CDR1 MDHEN and CDR2 SYDVKM. The CDR3 runs 15 residues. CDR3 amino acids: CASSLGSTGGGGYTF. DNA for the CDR3: TGTGCCAGCAGTTTAGGCTCGACAGGGGGCGGAGGCTACACCTTC.

This clone was counted only a few times. V gene TRBV29-1 combines with J gene TRBJ2-7, with 8 bases matching TRBD2. Trimming took 0 bases from V and 4 from J; bases not matched to a gene: 14. The CDR3 contains 17 residues. Germline-derived CDR1 and CDR2 are SQVTM and ANQGSEA. CDR3 sequence (DNA): TGCAGCGTTGAAGATCGCCCGCTAGCGGGTCCGATATACGAGCAGTACGTC. Amino acid sequence: CSVEDRPLAGPIYEQYV.

This clone has more than one count but fewer than ten. The J gene is TRBJ1-1, the V gene TRBV7-9; tentative D call: TRBD1 (6 bases). The V end lost 6 bases, the J end lost 0 bases, and 11 bases lay between the germline ends. The V gene's germline CDR1 is SEHNR and CDR2 FQNEAQ (reference sequence). This CDR3 has 14 amino acids. CDR3 in DNA: TGTGCCAGCAGACCGGACAGCATGAACACTGAAGCTTTCTTT. It encodes CASRPDSMNTEAFF. Together with reference TRBV7-9 and TRBJ1-1, the CDR3 gives the full variable domain: DTGVSQNPRHKITKRGQNVTFRCDPISEHNRLYWYRQTLGQGPEFLTYFQNEAQLEKSRLLSDRFSAERPKGSFSTLEIQRTEQGDSAMYLCASRPDSMNTEAFFGQGTRLTVV.

The gene calls are TRBV5-1 and TRBJ2-5; D is unclear. Per the germline V gene, CDR1 is SGHRS and CDR2 is YFSETQ. Trimming shortened V by 0 bases and J by 2 bases, and 8 bases separated the two germline ends. This CDR3 has 14 amino acids. This CDR3 is CASSLEALQETQYF. The DNA for the CDR3 is TGCGCCAGCAGCTTGGAGGCACTACAAGAGACCCAGTACTTC.

This clone has a handful of counts. V is TRBV2 and J is TRBJ2-5; 7 bases map to TRBD2. After removal of 4 bases from V and 5 bases from J, the junction contained 10 bases not matched to a gene. CDR3 size: 15 residues. From germline, CDR1 is SNHLY and CDR2 FYNNEI. The CDR3 protein is CASSGEGGMGETQYF. CDR3 nucleotide sequence: TGTGCCAGCAGTGGAGAGGGAGGGATGGGGGAGACCCAGTACTTC.

The chain uses TRBV18 and TRBJ1-5; TRBD1 matches 7 bases. CDR1 is KGHSH and CDR2 is LQKENI in the germline V gene. This CDR3 comprises 17 residues. After removal of 1 base from V and 0 bases from J, the junction contained 6 bases not matched to a gene. The CDR3 region has the DNA TGTGCCAGCTCACCACTGGGGCAGGGGGATAGCAATCAGCCCCAGCATTTT. Amino acid sequence: CASSPLGQGDSNQPQHF. Using reference TRBV18 and TRBJ1-5 for the parts outside the CDR3, the full variable domain is NAGVMQNPRHLVRRRGQEARLRCSPMKGHSHVYWYRQLPEEGLKFMVYLQKENIIDESGMPKERFSAEFPKEGPSILRIQQVVRGDSAAYFCASSPLGQGDSNQPQHFGDGTRLSIL.

The V gene is TRBV9, the J gene TRBJ2-5; 7 bases are shared with TRBD1. V lost 0 bases to trimming and J lost 4 bases; unmatched junction nucleotides: 6. The CDR3 is 15 residues long. The V gene's germline CDR1 is SGDLS and CDR2 YYNGEE. CDR3 region: CASSVAQGLRETQYF. Here the CDR3 DNA reads TGTGCCAGCAGCGTAGCACAGGGGCTTCGAGAGACCCAGTACTTC. The full variable domain, in which reference TRBV9 and TRBJ2-5 provide the parts outside the CDR3, is DSGVTQTPKHLITATGQRVTLRCSPRSGDLSVYWYQQSLDQGLQFLIQYYNGEERAKGNILERFSAQQFPDLHSELNLSSLELGDSALYFCASSVAQGLRETQYFGPGTRLLVL.

There are a few counts of this clone. J is TRBJ2-7 and V is TRBV14; TRBD1 matches at 8 bases. Unmatched junction bases numbered 1, after V lost 1 base and J lost 5 bases. The CDR3 loop spans 13 amino acids. The V gene's germline CDR1 is SGHDN and CDR2 FVKESK. The CDR3: CASSQGGQDEQYV. CDR3 coding DNA: TGTGCCAGCAGCCAAGGGGGACAGGACGAGCAGTACGTC.

This clone was counted a few times. V is TRBV28 and J is TRBJ2-7; TRBD2 matches 7 bases. The V gene's germline CDR1 is MDHEN and CDR2 SYDVKM. Germline trimming cut 2 bases from V and 7 bases from J; bases unmatched to any gene: 14. CDR3 length: 16 residues. CDR3 amino acids: CASSLASREFSQEQYF. CDR3 DNA: TGTGCCAGCAGTTTAGCTTCGCGGGAGTTCTCCCAAGAGCAGTACTTC.

Only a few counts were recorded for this clone. CDR3 in DNA: TGTGCCCTAGCGTGGGGCAATCAGCCCCAGCATTTT. Protein sequence: CALAWGNQPQHF. This rearrangement joins TRBV28 to TRBJ1-5, with D unresolved. CDR3 length: 12 residues. Germline CDR1 is MDHEN and CDR2 is SYDVKM. Trimming cost V 11 bases and J 2 bases, with 10 bases left between them.

The V call is TRBV6-5, the J call TRBJ1-5, with a tentative D call TRBD1 (6 bases). The CDR3 covers 15 residues. Germline CDR1 and CDR2: MNHEY and SVGAGI. V was clipped by 7 bases and J by 2 bases, with 15 bases between them. CDR3 sequence reads: CASKFRGSGNQPQHF. The CDR3 nucleotides are TGTGCCAGCAAATTCAGGGGCAGCGGCAATCAGCCCCAGCATTTT.

The chain links TRBV28 to TRBJ2-6; no clear D gene. The CDR3 extends over 14 amino acids. Trimming pared 5 bases from V and 0 bases from J, leaving 5 bases between. Germline V gene lookup returns CDR1 MDHEN and CDR2 SYDVKM. The CDR3 here is CASSLSSGANVLTF. The CDR3 region has the DNA TGTGCCAGCAGTCTGAGCTCTGGGGCCAACGTCCTGACTTTC. The variable domain in full, completed from reference TRBV28 and TRBJ2-6, reads DVKVTQSSRYLVKRTGEKVFLECVQDMDHENMFWYRQDPGLGLRLIYFSYDVKMKEKGDIPEGYSVSREKKERFSLILESASTNQTSMYLCASSLSSGANVLTFGAGSRLTVL.

This clone was seen a handful of times. This chain connects TRBV7-9 to TRBJ1-1; D gene uncertain. CDR1 is SEHNR and CDR2 is FQNEAQ in the germline V gene (reference sequence). V gave up 2 bases and J gave up 7 bases, with 11 bases separating them. The CDR3 has 13 amino acids. The CDR3 nucleotides read TGTGCCAGCAGCTTATTATCCCGGGGTGAAGCTTTCTTT. Translation gives CASSLLSRGEAFF.